This TCR beta chain originates from a study of T cell responses to AZD1222 COVID-19 vaccine. Germline V gives CDR1 SGHTA, CDR2 FQGNSA. The CDR3 runs to 14 residues. Deletions cut 5 bases from V and 9 bases from J, with 17 bases between. Libraries were prepared by immunoSEQ multiplex PCR; TCRdb keeps only in-frame clonotypes and omits some of them. Of tens of thousands of clones in the sample, approximately 90% were seen once. The V gene is TRBV7-2, the J gene TRBJ1-3; TRBD1 might be the D (6 bases). This clonotype was sampled from an adult who received the AZD1222 COVID-19 vaccine. Here the sequenced sample was peripheral blood, taken 28 days after the second AZD1222 dose. The CDR3 DNA sequence: TGTGCCAGCAGCCAAAACAGGGTTGACGGCACCATATATTTT. Translated: CASSQNRVDGTIYF.